The rows below give T cell receptor beta chains drawn from one sample of a study of blood T cell repertoires in COVID-19. Profiling relied on immunoSEQ multiplex PCR, and the TCRdb table lists in-frame clones only, not all of them. The table has 400,000 or so clones, roughly 90% seen once. Source material: PBMCs or T cells enriched from blood (not recorded which). Source of these receptors: a woman in her thirties or forties with acute COVID-19. Both conserved end residues are part of each CDR3. Each record gives: CDR3 DNA, CDR3 protein, clone size, V gene, D gene, J gene. The D gene is left open where the match is weak. Only some rows state a clone size, as once, few, many or a class for expanded clones.

CDR3nt: TGTGCCAGCAGCTCCAGATACAGGGAAGAGACCCAGTACTTC
CDR3aa: CASSSRYREETQYF
abundance: -
v_gene: TRBV7-2
d_gene: -
j_gene: TRBJ2-5

CDR3nt: TGCGCCAGCAGCATCTGGGGACAGGGATATGGCTACACCTTC
CDR3aa: CASSIWGQGYGYTF
abundance: -
v_gene: TRBV5-1
d_gene: TRBD1
j_gene: TRBJ1-2

CDR3nt: TGTGCCAGCAGGCGACAGGGGGCGAACACCGGGGAGCTGTTTTTT
CDR3aa: CASRRQGANTGELFF
abundance: -
v_gene: TRBV6-5
d_gene: TRBD1
j_gene: TRBJ2-2

CDR3nt: TGTGCCAGTAGTATCGGGGGTAGGGCAGATACGCAGTATTTT
CDR3aa: CASSIGGRADTQYF
abundance: -
v_gene: TRBV19
d_gene: -
j_gene: TRBJ2-3

CDR3nt: TGTGCCAGCAGCCACCCCCCCGGACAGGGGGCCTACGAGCAGTACTTC
CDR3aa: CASSHPPGQGAYEQYF
abundance: few
v_gene: TRBV27
d_gene: TRBD1
j_gene: TRBJ2-7

CDR3nt: TGTGCCAGCAGTTACTCCTATAACACCGGGGAGCTGTTTTTT
CDR3aa: CASSYSYNTGELFF
abundance: -
v_gene: TRBV6-6
d_gene: -
j_gene: TRBJ2-2

CDR3nt: TGTGCCAGCAGCCGGGCTGCAGTCAGCACTGAAGCTTTCTTT
CDR3aa: CASSRAAVSTEAFF
abundance: -
v_gene: TRBV3-1/TRBV3-2
d_gene: -
j_gene: TRBJ1-1

CDR3nt: TGTGCCAGCAGCACCCGGACAGGGGGCAGCGCAGATACGCAGTATTTT
CDR3aa: CASSTRTGGSADTQYF
abundance: -
v_gene: TRBV9
d_gene: TRBD1
j_gene: TRBJ2-3

CDR3nt: TGTGCCAGCAGTACACAGGGGGCCTTTTCGGGGGCCAACGTCCTGACTTTC
CDR3aa: CASSTQGAFSGANVLTF
abundance: -
v_gene: TRBV6-2/TRBV6-3
d_gene: TRBD1
j_gene: TRBJ2-6

CDR3nt: TGTGCCAGCAGTGAATCCGCAGGGGCTCTTTATGGCTACACCTTC
CDR3aa: CASSESAGALYGYTF
abundance: -
v_gene: TRBV25-1
d_gene: -
j_gene: TRBJ1-2

CDR3nt: TGTGCCAGCTCACCACAGTTAACAGGCTCCATGAACACTGAAGCTTTCTTT
CDR3aa: CASSPQLTGSMNTEAFF
abundance: -
v_gene: TRBV18
d_gene: -
j_gene: TRBJ1-1

CDR3nt: TGTGCCAGCAGTGATCGGGGGAACCAAGAGACCCAGTACTTC
CDR3aa: CASSDRGNQETQYF
abundance: once
v_gene: TRBV2
d_gene: -
j_gene: TRBJ2-5

CDR3nt: TGTGCCAGCAGCCAAGGGGGCAGGCACACTGAAGCTTTCTTT
CDR3aa: CASSQGGRHTEAFF
abundance: -
v_gene: TRBV4-2
d_gene: -
j_gene: TRBJ1-1

CDR3nt: TGTGCCAGCAGCTTCTCGCCAGGGGAATTATACGAGCAGTACTTC
CDR3aa: CASSFSPGELYEQYF
abundance: -
v_gene: TRBV11-2
d_gene: -
j_gene: TRBJ2-7

CDR3nt: TGTGCCAGCAGTTTACTGACAGTACCCACCATATATTTT
CDR3aa: CASSLLTVPTIYF
abundance: -
v_gene: TRBV12-3/TRBV12-4
d_gene: -
j_gene: TRBJ1-3

CDR3nt: TGCGCCAGCAGCCCGCGCTCCCCGGGAAAGAGGAGCTCCTACAATGAGCAGTTCTTC
CDR3aa: CASSPRSPGKRSSYNEQFF
abundance: once
v_gene: TRBV5-1
d_gene: -
j_gene: TRBJ2-1

CDR3nt: TGTGCCAGCAGTTACTCGGCTAGCGGGACCGGGGAGCTGTTTTTT
CDR3aa: CASSYSASGTGELFF
abundance: -
v_gene: TRBV6-5
d_gene: TRBD2
j_gene: TRBJ2-2

CDR3nt: TGTGCCAGCAGCCCCGGTTGGGCAGGAAACACCATATATTTT
CDR3aa: CASSPGWAGNTIYF
abundance: -
v_gene: TRBV6-5
d_gene: -
j_gene: TRBJ1-3

CDR3nt: TGTGCCATCAGTGAGATCGGGGACTATGGCTACACCTTC
CDR3aa: CAISEIGDYGYTF
abundance: -
v_gene: TRBV10-3
d_gene: -
j_gene: TRBJ1-2

CDR3nt: TGTGCCTGGACCCAGGGGCCTGGAAACACCATATATTTT
CDR3aa: CAWTQGPGNTIYF
abundance: once
v_gene: TRBV30
d_gene: -
j_gene: TRBJ1-3

CDR3nt: TGTGCCAGCACCGCTTTGGGGCGCTCTGGAAACACCATATATTTT
CDR3aa: CASTALGRSGNTIYF
abundance: -
v_gene: TRBV5-6
d_gene: -
j_gene: TRBJ1-3

CDR3nt: TGTGCCAGCAGCTCCGGGAGGGGAGACTATGGCTACACCTTC
CDR3aa: CASSSGRGDYGYTF
abundance: few
v_gene: TRBV5-5
d_gene: -
j_gene: TRBJ1-2

CDR3nt: TGTGCCTGTGACCTCCTGCAGGGATCTCAGCCCCAGCATTTT
CDR3aa: CACDLLQGSQPQHF
abundance: once
v_gene: TRBV30
d_gene: -
j_gene: TRBJ1-5

CDR3nt: TGTGCCAGTAGTATTCTGATGGCCCGCACCGGGGAGCTGTTTTTT
CDR3aa: CASSILMARTGELFF
abundance: -
v_gene: TRBV19
d_gene: -
j_gene: TRBJ2-2

CDR3nt: TGTGCCAGCAGTCTTCCCCCTGGAAACACCATATATTTT
CDR3aa: CASSLPPGNTIYF
abundance: -
v_gene: TRBV7-9
d_gene: -
j_gene: TRBJ1-3

CDR3nt: TGCGCCAGCAGCCCGGGACTAGCGGGGGGGCCAGTAGTCGGAGAGACCCAGTACTTC
CDR3aa: CASSPGLAGGPVVGETQYF
abundance: -
v_gene: TRBV5-1
d_gene: TRBD2
j_gene: TRBJ2-5

CDR3nt: TGCGCCAGCAGCCAAAGGGGGCAAGAGACCCAGTACTTC
CDR3aa: CASSQRGQETQYF
abundance: -
v_gene: TRBV4-1
d_gene: -
j_gene: TRBJ2-5

CDR3nt: TGTGCCAGCAGTGAGGGGACAGGGGACTACAATGAGCAGTTCTTC
CDR3aa: CASSEGTGDYNEQFF
abundance: -
v_gene: TRBV2
d_gene: TRBD1
j_gene: TRBJ2-1

CDR3nt: TGCGCCAGCAGCCAAAGTGAAGGGGCGTACGAGCAGTACTTC
CDR3aa: CASSQSEGAYEQYF
abundance: few
v_gene: TRBV4-1
d_gene: -
j_gene: TRBJ2-7

CDR3nt: TGTGCCAGTAGTCCGGTGTTTAATTCACCCCTCCACTTT
CDR3aa: CASSPVFNSPLHF
abundance: -
v_gene: TRBV19
d_gene: -
j_gene: TRBJ1-6

CDR3nt: TGTGCCAGCAGGAGGGTAGCGGGGGGATCTAATGAGCAGTTCTTC
CDR3aa: CASRRVAGGSNEQFF
abundance: -
v_gene: TRBV6-5
d_gene: TRBD2
j_gene: TRBJ2-1

CDR3nt: TGTGCCAGCAGTGACGGGACAGGGTCCGGCTACACCTTC
CDR3aa: CASSDGTGSGYTF
abundance: -
v_gene: TRBV2
d_gene: TRBD1
j_gene: TRBJ1-2

CDR3nt: TGTGCCAGCAGCTTAGTTGACAGGGGTACCGGGGAGCTGTTTTTT
CDR3aa: CASSLVDRGTGELFF
abundance: -
v_gene: TRBV7-8
d_gene: TRBD1
j_gene: TRBJ2-2

CDR3nt: TGCAGTGCTAGTGGCAGCAGGTCTTATGGGGAGTCCTACGAGCAGTACTTC
CDR3aa: CSASGSRSYGESYEQYF
abundance: -
v_gene: TRBV20-1
d_gene: -
j_gene: TRBJ2-7

CDR3nt: TGTGCCAGCAGTCGCGATTACTCCTACGAGCAGTACTTC
CDR3aa: CASSRDYSYEQYF
abundance: once
v_gene: TRBV7-9
d_gene: -
j_gene: TRBJ2-7

CDR3nt: TGCGCCAGCAGCTGGGGCCGTCGGCAACCGGGCTACGAGCAGTACTTC
CDR3aa: CASSWGRRQPGYEQYF
abundance: -
v_gene: TRBV5-1
d_gene: -
j_gene: TRBJ2-7

CDR3nt: TGTGCCAGTAGTATCCTTTTCTCAACTAATGAAAAACTGTTTTTT
CDR3aa: CASSILFSTNEKLFF
abundance: -
v_gene: TRBV19
d_gene: -
j_gene: TRBJ1-4

CDR3nt: TGTGCCAGTAGTATGGGGCTAGGGGAGCTGTTTTTT
CDR3aa: CASSMGLGELFF
abundance: -
v_gene: TRBV19
d_gene: -
j_gene: TRBJ2-2

CDR3nt: TGTGCCAGCAGCCCGAACCAGGGGGAGCAGTACTTC
CDR3aa: CASSPNQGEQYF
abundance: -
v_gene: TRBV11-3
d_gene: -
j_gene: TRBJ2-7

CDR3nt: TGTGCCAGCTCCTCCTCGAGAGAAGAGACCCAGTACTTC
CDR3aa: CASSSSREETQYF
abundance: -
v_gene: TRBV18
d_gene: -
j_gene: TRBJ2-5

CDR3nt: TGCAGCGTTAATCAGAACACTGAAGCTTTCTTT
CDR3aa: CSVNQNTEAFF
abundance: -
v_gene: TRBV29-1
d_gene: -
j_gene: TRBJ1-1

CDR3nt: TGTGCCACCAGCAGAGCCCCCACAGCCAATCAGCCCCAGCATTTT
CDR3aa: CATSRAPTANQPQHF
abundance: -
v_gene: TRBV15
d_gene: -
j_gene: TRBJ1-5

CDR3nt: TGTGCCAGCCGCGTAACTAGACACACCGGGGAGCTGTTTTTT
CDR3aa: CASRVTRHTGELFF
abundance: -
v_gene: TRBV27
d_gene: -
j_gene: TRBJ2-2

CDR3nt: TGTGCCACCAGCAGAGGAGGCTCCGGAAACACCATATATTTT
CDR3aa: CATSRGGSGNTIYF
abundance: -
v_gene: TRBV15
d_gene: -
j_gene: TRBJ1-3

CDR3nt: TGTGCCAGCACCGACCTTCGGAGAACGAACACTGAAGCTTTCTTT
CDR3aa: CASTDLRRTNTEAFF
abundance: -
v_gene: TRBV6-5
d_gene: -
j_gene: TRBJ1-1

CDR3nt: TGTGCCAGCAGCCCCGGGGGGTTTGTATCTGGGGCCAACGTCCTGACTTTC
CDR3aa: CASSPGGFVSGANVLTF
abundance: once
v_gene: TRBV11-3
d_gene: TRBD2
j_gene: TRBJ2-6

CDR3nt: TGTGCCAGCAGTTACGGCAGGGGGTTGGGAGAGACCCAGTACTTC
CDR3aa: CASSYGRGLGETQYF
abundance: -
v_gene: TRBV6-2/TRBV6-3
d_gene: TRBD1
j_gene: TRBJ2-5

CDR3nt: TGCGCCAGCAGCTCCACGGACAGGGGAGGTGGTAATGAAAAACTGTTTTTT
CDR3aa: CASSSTDRGGGNEKLFF
abundance: -
v_gene: TRBV5-1
d_gene: TRBD1
j_gene: TRBJ1-4

CDR3nt: TGTGCCAGCAGCGAGACACAGGGTGGAGCTTGGAATGAGCAGTTCTTC
CDR3aa: CASSETQGGAWNEQFF
abundance: -
v_gene: TRBV9
d_gene: -
j_gene: TRBJ2-1

CDR3nt: TGTGCCAGCAGCCCCCGCGACAGGGGATTGGAAAAACTGTTTTTT
CDR3aa: CASSPRDRGLEKLFF
abundance: few
v_gene: TRBV7-9
d_gene: TRBD1
j_gene: TRBJ1-4

CDR3nt: TGTGCCAGCAGCTTTTCGGGACAGGGGGCCGTCACCGGGGAGCTGTTTTTT
CDR3aa: CASSFSGQGAVTGELFF
abundance: -
v_gene: TRBV13
d_gene: TRBD1
j_gene: TRBJ2-2

CDR3nt: TGTGCCAGCAGTCCGTCATTACAGGGTTCCGGGGAGCTGTTTTTT
CDR3aa: CASSPSLQGSGELFF
abundance: few
v_gene: TRBV2
d_gene: -
j_gene: TRBJ2-2

CDR3nt: TGTGCCAGCTCTCAGGACAGGGATACCTACGAGCAGTACTTC
CDR3aa: CASSQDRDTYEQYF
abundance: -
v_gene: TRBV18
d_gene: TRBD1
j_gene: TRBJ2-7

CDR3nt: TGTGCCAGCAGCGTAGGTCCAGCGGGGGAGGAGACCCAGTACTTC
CDR3aa: CASSVGPAGEETQYF
abundance: -
v_gene: TRBV9
d_gene: TRBD2
j_gene: TRBJ2-5